This record concerns one T cell receptor beta chain sequence. TCRdb analysed the 5' RACE reads with MiXCR anew, one entry per CDR3 protein. The sample comprises some 320,000 distinct CDR3 sequences, approximately 10% of which are singletons, and about 3.7% rests with the top ten. The data stem from a study of T cells after yellow fever vaccination. Germline CDR1 and CDR2: SGHAT and FQNNGV. This CDR3 is built from 16 residues. V lost 2 bases to trimming and J lost 2 bases, with 10 bases between them. The sequences come from CD4+ T cells sorted from PBMCs, collected 5 days after the yellow fever booster vaccination. The chain couples TRBV11-2 to TRBJ2-6, with D unclear. The TCR comes from a man younger than 35 who received the YFV17D yellow fever vaccine. CDR3 sequence reads: CASSLIWVPGANVLTF. CDR3 bases: TGTGCCAGCAGCTTAATCTGGGTCCCTGGGGCCAACGTCCTGACTTTC.